Sequencing of this T cell receptor beta chain was carried out in a study of Ad26.COV2.S vaccination and SARS-CoV-2 variants (dated by TCRdb to about 2021). Regarding the research as a whole: Vaccine-arm donors came from COV1001, a multicentre, randomized, double-blind, placebo-controlled phase I-IIa trial of Ad26.COV2.S in healthy adults. Ad26.COV2.S was given intramuscularly at 5x10^10 or 1x10^11 viral particles, as a single shot or as two shots 56 days apart. Sequencing of the TCRbeta repertoire served to evaluate the specificity and breadth of SARS-CoV-2-reactive T cell receptors following Ad26.COV2.S vaccination. The TCR-sequenced set comprised about 32 samples: some 20 Ad26.COV2.S vaccine recipients, 5 placebo recipients and 8 SARS-CoV-2 convalescent individuals. Participants in the trial were split at random into five groups of five each, receiving low-dose or high-dose Ad26.COV2.S once or twice, or else placebo on both occasions. Throughout the experiments and outcome assessment, investigators stayed blinded to trial group allocation. Beyond this particular receptor, the publication reports: Vaccine and placebo recipients had similar non-spike TCR breadth, a finding consistent with the vaccine containing only spike. Higher spike-specific TCR breadth was observed in Ad26.COV2.S recipients than in placebo recipients (P = 0.0014). The authors noted that the TCR breadth and depth analyses may have underestimated total T cell responses. After vaccination, substantial breadth of spike-specific CD8+ and CD4+ T cell responses was reported. The study was not powered to compare responses between vaccine doses or regimens.

What this sample's treatment or condition label stands for: some 20 received Ad26.COV2.S at low or high dose, single or two shots; 5 received placebo; per-sample allocation not given. For vaccine and placebo recipients, repertoires were sequenced using samples collected on day 63 after the first injection. In Cohort 1b, about 25 adults aged 18-55 years were enrolled at a single site in Boston, USA, between 29 July and 7 August 2020. Ad26.COV2.S was a replication-incompetent adenovirus type 26 vector expressing a prefusion-stabilized SARS-CoV-2 spike protein from the original Wuhan strain. The immunoSEQ Assay was used to sequence TCRbeta CDR3 regions. After extraction, genomic DNA underwent amplification by bias-controlled multiplex PCR, followed by high-throughput sequencing. The paper's processing steps were these. Collapsing and filtering of sequences were performed to quantify the absolute abundance of each unique TCRbeta CDR3 region. T cell fraction was estimated by normalizing TCRbeta template counts to usable DNA, with usable DNA measured through amplification of reference genes found in all nucleated cells. Repertoire TCRs were annotated as SARS-CoV-2-specific by exact matching of V gene, CDR3 amino acid sequence and J gene to a known reactive TCR set. The reference SARS-CoV-2 TCR set came from MIRA and was filtered for enrichment in COVID-19-positive ImmuneCODE repertoires, removing public or cross-reactive TCRs. Based on the MIRA antigens, annotated TCRs were further analysed at the level of specific ORF or position within ORF. Breadth was defined as the number of annotated unique rearrangements divided by the total number of unique productive rearrangements, and depth was defined as the summed frequency of the annotated unique rearrangements. Two-sided Wilcoxon rank-sum tests were used to compare TCR breadth between groups. The table was pulled from immuneACCESS by TCRdb, which kept in-frame rearrangements only. Such tables lose some clones; where checked, under half of the loss comes from unresolved V genes, and the rest has no known cause. The V and J calls and clone size come from that table; D and trimming were worked out from the DNA. This sample has some 300,000 clones in its table, and 85% of those were observed once. Jointly, the top ten make up under 2.5% of the sample.

From cysteine to phenylalanine, the CDR3 is 15 amino acids long. Solely the CDR3 DNA is kept, with 45 bases framed from the first base. Based on the germline V gene (reference sequence), the CDR1 and CDR2 sequences are LNHDA and SQIVND. V drops 3 bases and J drops 1 base, leaving 11 bases in between. As regards this clone: Which antigen it targets is not known. The input lacks base qualities; no much larger clone sits a single base away.

The rearrangement combines TRBV19 with TRBJ2-3; 5 matching bases give a weak D call of TRBD1. Here the sequenced sample was peripheral blood, taken in a trial of Ad26.COV2.S vaccine versus placebo. The sequence was collected from a person aged 18-60 years who received the Ad26.COV2.S COVID-19 vaccine or a placebo. The nucleotide sequence reads TGTGCCAGTAGTATGGGCAGGGTCGGCACAGATACGCAGTATTTT. Translated, this is CASSMGRVGTDTQYF.